This passage covers 31 T cell receptor beta chains from one sample sequenced in a study of cytomegalovirus exposure and HLA in healthy donors. Generated by immunoSEQ multiplex PCR, the TCRdb table keeps only in-frame clones and is missing some. Of tens of thousands of clones listed, approximately 92% were seen once; the top ten hold less than 6%. Sequenced material: PBMCs. The receptors were sampled from a young man in good health and CMV-seropositive.

The V gene is TRBV7-8, the J gene TRBJ2-3; 7 bases fit TRBD1. The CDR3 sequence is 19 residues long. Germline loops: CDR1 SGHVS, CDR2 FQNEAQ. Trimming cost V 2 bases and J 1 base; bases outside gene matches: 15. The CDR3 bases are TGTGCCAGCAGCTTATGGGACAGCGAGGATAAAAGACGCACAGATACGCAGTATTTT. It specifies CASSLWDSEDKRRTDTQYF.

The rearrangement links TRBV7-2 to TRBJ2-2, with 7 bases fitting TRBD1. V shed 5 bases and J 4 bases; nucleotides not matched to a gene: 7. CDR3 size: 15 residues. Germline CDR1 reads SGHTA; CDR2 reads FQGNSA. CDR3 coding DNA: TGTGCCAGCAGCCCGCAGACAGGGAGCACCGGGGAGCTGTTTTTT. Its translation is CASSPQTGSTGELFF.

The rearrangement uses TRBV5-1 and TRBJ2-1; 10 nucleotides agree with TRBD2. The CDR3 covers 15 residues. Looked up from germline, CDR1 is SGHRS and CDR2 is YFSETQ. The trim removed 2 bases at V and 1 base at J, leaving 0 bases unmatched. The CDR3 sequence: CASSFSGGSYNEQFF. The CDR3 region has the DNA TGCGCCAGCAGCTTTAGCGGGGGGTCCTACAATGAGCAGTTCTTC.

The chain joins TRBV11-2 to TRBJ2-1; 12 nucleotides agree with TRBD2. V was pared by 0 bases and J by 7 bases, with 16 bases of the junction left unmatched. This CDR3 has 20 amino acids. Germline V lookup: CDR1 SGHAT, CDR2 FQNNGV. DNA of the CDR3: TGTGCCAGCAGCTTAGAATTTGCTAGCGGGAGGGCGGGGGTTCGGAATGAGCAGTTCTTC. This translates into CASSLEFASGRAGVRNEQFF.

The chain links TRBV11-3 to TRBJ1-2, with a tentative D call TRBD1 (5 bases). This CDR3 spans 15 amino acids. From germline, CDR1 is SGHNT and CDR2 YENEEA. Trimming removed 0 bases from V and 4 bases from J, with 12 bases in between. CDR3 DNA sequence: TGTGCCAGCAGCTTAGAGAGCAGGGTCGGCTATGGCTACACCTTC. Translating gives CASSLESRVGYGYTF.

The chain employs TRBV6-1 and TRBJ1-5, with 7 bases identical to TRBD1. V lost 7 bases and J lost 7; bases outside the gene matches: 10. Germline V gene data show CDR1 as MNHNS and CDR2 as SASEGT. CDR3 size: 14 residues. DNA of the CDR3: TGTGCCAGCACCGAGAGAGGGGGCCAACAGCCCCAGCATTTT. It is translated as CASTERGGQQPQHF.

This chain connects TRBV28 to TRBJ2-6; TRBD2 might be the D (6 bases). Between the trimmed V and J ends, which lost 6 bases and 0 bases, there was a span of 9 bases. The CDR3 is 15 amino acids. The V gene's germline CDR1 is MDHEN and CDR2 SYDVKM. For the CDR3, the DNA is TGTGCCAGCAGGGGAGGAGGCTCTGGGGCCAACGTCCTGACTTTC. Translating gives CASRGGGSGANVLTF.

The chain uses TRBV18 and TRBJ1-1, with D perhaps matching TRBD1 (5 bases). The CDR3 covers 18 residues. The germline V gene has CDR1 KGHSH and CDR2 LQKENI. V gave up 6 bases and J gave up 0 bases, with 23 bases separating them. Written as DNA, the CDR3 is TGTGCCAGCTCCCCCCGGGGGGTTCGTGGGGTCATGAACACTGAAGCTTTCTTT. Its protein product is CASSPRGVRGVMNTEAFF. The whole variable domain, filled in from reference TRBV18 and TRBJ1-1, reads NAGVMQNPRHLVRRRGQEARLRCSPMKGHSHVYWYRQLPEEGLKFMVYLQKENIIDESGMPKERFSAEFPKEGPSILRIQQVVRGDSAAYFCASSPRGVRGVMNTEAFFGQGTRLTVV.

In this sample, this clone turned up a few times. The V call is TRBV7-9, the J call TRBJ2-7; a weak D match, TRBD2 (6 bases). Germline V gene lookup returns CDR1 SEHNR and CDR2 FQNEAQ (reference sequence). This CDR3 contains 14 residues. Deletions cut 3 bases from V and 6 bases from J, with 15 bases between. CDR3 nucleotides: TGTGCCAGCAGCTTGGATTTCCTCGGGAGCGAGCAGTACTTC. Encoded protein: CASSLDFLGSEQYF.

The V call is TRBV5-4, the J call TRBJ2-2, with D hard to call. Germline V gene data show CDR1 as SGHNT and CDR2 as YYREEE (reference sequence). V lost 0 bases and J lost 4, with 7 bases in between. The CDR3 has 14 residues. CDR3 sequence: CASSLDVSTGELFF. CDR3 nucleotides: TGTGCCAGCAGCTTGGACGTCAGCACCGGGGAGCTGTTTTTT.

The rearrangement uses TRBV5-5 and TRBJ1-2, with D maybe TRBD1 (5 bases). The CDR3 extends over 11 amino acids. V was cut by 7 bases and J by 10 bases, with 14 bases left in between. Per germline, CDR1 SGHKS and CDR2 YYEKEE (reference sequence). The CDR3 loop reads CASDERGTYTF. CDR3 nucleotide sequence: TGTGCCAGCGACGAAAGGGGAACCTACACCTTC.

The chain joins TRBV28 to TRBJ2-5, with 8 positions matching TRBD2. This CDR3 has 16 amino acids. Germline CDR1 reads MDHEN; CDR2 reads SYDVKM. The CDR3 reads CATNMMGLGTEETQYF. The CDR3, as DNA: TGTGCAACAAACATGATGGGACTAGGGACTGAAGAGACCCAGTACTTC.

In this sample, this clone turned up once. CDR3: CASTRGPGGSYEQYF. The CDR3, as DNA: TGCGCCAGTACAAGGGGCCCGGGGGGGTCCTACGAGCAGTACTTC. This chain uses TRBV4-1 with TRBJ2-7; the match to TRBD2 covers 8 bases. Germline CDR1 is MGHRA and CDR2 is YSYEKL. CDR3 length equals 15 residues. V lost 9 bases, J lost 1 base, and 11 bases stayed unmatched.

The chain is built from TRBV9 and TRBJ1-1; 9 bases are shared with TRBD1. CDR3 length: 14 residues. From germline, CDR1 is SGDLS and CDR2 YYNGEE. After removal of 0 bases from V and 6 bases from J, the junction contained 3 bases not matched to a gene. The CDR3 loop is CASSVGQGGPEAFF. For the CDR3, the DNA is TGTGCCAGCAGCGTAGGACAGGGGGGGCCTGAAGCTTTCTTT.

The chain combines TRBV7-2 with TRBJ2-7; no firm D call. V shed 5 bases and J shed 7 bases, with 12 bases lying between them. Germline CDR1 and CDR2: SGHTA and FQGNSA. CDR3 length equals 12 residues. CDR3 sequence: CASSPGWWEQYF. CDR3 nucleotide sequence: TGTGCCAGCAGCCCAGGTTGGTGGGAGCAGTACTTC.

The chain has TRBV25-1 and TRBJ1-5; the D gene is possibly TRBD1 (5 bases). The germline V and J ends were trimmed by 2 bases and 7 bases, with 12 bases remaining between them. CDR1 is MGHDK and CDR2 is SYGVNS in the germline V gene. This CDR3 contains 14 residues. DNA for the CDR3: TGTGCCAGCAGTGAAGGGTTGGGGGGGCAGCCCCAGCATTTT. This translates into CASSEGLGGQPQHF.

The rearrangement links TRBV5-4 to TRBJ1-2, with D unresolved. V lost 5 bases and J lost 4, with 21 bases in between. The CDR3 is 16 residues long. Germline CDR1 and CDR2: SGHNT and YYREEE (reference sequence). CDR3 DNA sequence: TGTGCCAGCAGGGGTGGAGACCCGGCGGTAACCTATGGCTACACCTTC. Translated: CASRGGDPAVTYGYTF. Variable domain in full (rest from reference TRBV5-4 and TRBJ1-2): ETGVTQSPTHLIKTRGQQVTLRCSSQSGHNTVSWYQQALGQGPQFIFQYYREEENGRGNFPPRFSGLQFPNYSSELNVNALELDDSALYLCASRGGDPAVTYGYTFGSGTRLTVV.

V is TRBV19 and J is TRBJ1-1, with D possibly being TRBD1 (6 bases). With 1 base removed from V and 5 bases from J, the gap between germline ends came to 11 bases. This CDR3 is built from 14 residues. CDR1 and CDR2 from the germline V gene are LNHDA and SQIVND (reference sequence). The CDR3 region has the DNA TGTGCCAGTAGTATAGCAGGGGAGGGGACTGAAGCTTTCTTT. It encodes CASSIAGEGTEAFF.

The CDR3 bases are TGTGCCTGGAGTTCAGGCCCATACGAAGCTTTCTTT. Translating gives CAWSSGPYEAFF. The J gene is TRBJ1-1, the V gene TRBV30, with unresolved D. Germline loops: CDR1 GTSNPN, CDR2 SVGIG (reference sequence). The CDR3 loop spans 12 amino acids. V shed 2 bases and J shed 8 bases, with 12 bases lying between them.

The chain combines TRBV11-3 with TRBJ2-3; D ambiguous. This CDR3 has 13 amino acids. CDR1 is SGHNT and CDR2 is YENEEA in the germline V gene. V lost 5 bases and J 6 bases, leaving 12 bases between the germline ends. CDR3 residues: CASSVTPADTQYF. The CDR3 DNA reads as TGTGCCAGCAGCGTGACTCCGGCCGATACGCAGTATTTT.

The rearrangement uses TRBV29-1 and TRBJ1-1; 8 bases fit TRBD1. Germline V gene data show CDR1 as SQVTM and CDR2 as ANQGSEA. There are 14 residues in the CDR3. V shed 3 bases and J 7 bases; nucleotides not matched to a gene: 10. The CDR3 nucleotides read TGCAGCGTTGAGGCAGGGGGCGCCGAATTTGAAGCTTTCTTT. Encoded protein: CSVEAGGAEFEAFF.

The J gene is TRBJ2-1, the V gene TRBV19; 9 nucleotides match TRBD2. J was trimmed by 0 bases and V by 3 bases; bases with no gene match: 6. The CDR3 totals 17 residues. Per the germline V gene, CDR1 is LNHDA and CDR2 is SQIVND (reference sequence). This CDR3 is CASSMFGSGSSYNEQFF. CDR3 DNA sequence: TGTGCCAGTAGTATGTTTGGTAGCGGGAGCTCCTACAATGAGCAGTTCTTC.

This chain links TRBV5-4 with TRBJ2-2, with 8 bases that match TRBD1. CDR3 length: 15 residues. Trimming cost V 2 bases and J 3 bases; bases outside gene matches: 3. In germline, CDR1 is SGHNT, CDR2 YYREEE (reference sequence). The CDR3 coding sequence is TGTGCCAGCAGCTTAGACAGGGGTCACACCGGGGAGCTGTTTTTT. Amino acids: CASSLDRGHTGELFF.

The J gene is TRBJ2-3, the V gene TRBV5-6, with 13 bases that match TRBD2. The CDR3 is 19 amino acids. After removal of 4 bases from V and 2 bases from J, the junction contained 13 bases not matched to a gene. CDR1 and CDR2 from the germline V gene are SGHDT and YYEEEE. CDR3 protein: CASSDTLWTSGSNTDTQYF. CDR3 DNA sequence: TGTGCCAGCAGCGATACCCTCTGGACTAGCGGGAGTAACACAGATACGCAGTATTTT.

The rearrangement joins TRBV5-4 to TRBJ1-5; D is possibly TRBD1 (6 bases). In germline, CDR1 is SGHNT, CDR2 YYREEE (reference sequence). V dropped 2 bases and J dropped 3 bases, with 9 bases sitting between them. The CDR3 is made up of 14 amino acids. The CDR3 sequence is CASSLQGYNQPQHF. DNA for the CDR3: TGTGCCAGCAGCTTACAGGGTTACAATCAGCCCCAGCATTTT.

This clone was picked up one time. The chain's CDR3 is CASSSPFSRGNEQFF. The CDR3 DNA is TGTGCCAGCAGCTCCCCTTTTTCCAGGGGCAATGAGCAGTTCTTC. The chain carries TRBV11-3 and TRBJ2-1, with a weak D call TRBD1 (6 bases). Germline values: CDR1 SGHNT, CDR2 YENEEA. Trimming shortened V by 4 bases and J by 6 bases, and 16 bases separated the two germline ends. The CDR3 has 15 amino acids.

This chain joins TRBV7-3 and TRBJ2-1, with D tentatively TRBD2 (6 bases). CDR1 is SGHTA, CDR2 FQGTGA, per germline. This CDR3 comprises 15 residues. V was clipped by 6 bases and J by 4 bases, with 16 bases between them. The CDR3, as DNA: TGTGCCAGCAGGAGGATTCGCGGGACTTACAATGAGCAGTTCTTC. Residues: CASRRIRGTYNEQFF.

The chain links TRBV6-6 to TRBJ2-3; the match to TRBD1 covers 11 bases. Germline V gene data show CDR1 as MNHNY and CDR2 as SVGAGI (reference sequence). This CDR3 has 16 residues. With 5 bases clipped from V and 3 bases from J, the junction kept 7 bases outside the gene matches. Here the CDR3 DNA reads TGTGCCAGCAGTCCAGGACAGGGGGCTTGGACAGATACGCAGTATTTT. It codes for CASSPGQGAWTDTQYF.

The chain employs TRBV27 and TRBJ1-1, with 7 bases fitting TRBD1. The germline CDR1 and CDR2 sequences are MNHEY and SMNVEV (reference sequence). The CDR3 is made up of 16 amino acids. V lost 5 bases and J lost 2; bases outside the gene matches: 11. CDR3 in DNA: TGTGCCAGCAGTCCTACAGGGGTAAGCGCCAACACTGAAGCTTTCTTT. This codes for CASSPTGVSANTEAFF.

The chain employs TRBV5-1 and TRBJ2-2, with 7 bases matching TRBD1. V lost 3 bases and J lost 0; bases outside the gene matches: 2. This CDR3 comprises 15 residues. Germline V gives CDR1 SGHRS, CDR2 YFSETQ. CDR3 in amino acids: CASSWDSSNTGELFF. The CDR3 region has the DNA TGCGCCAGCAGCTGGGACAGCTCGAACACCGGGGAGCTGTTTTTT.

The V call is TRBV7-6, the J call TRBJ2-7; 10 bases agree with TRBD1. CDR1 and CDR2 (germline): SGHVS, FNYEAQ. CDR3 size: 15 residues. V was clipped by 1 base and J by 3 bases; unmatched bases: 3. The CDR3 reads CASSLDGDRGYEQYF. The CDR3 bases are TGTGCCAGCAGCTTAGACGGGGACAGGGGCTACGAGCAGTACTTC.